Listed below are T cell receptor beta chains from one sample, sequenced in a study of blood T cell repertoires in COVID-19. Clones were read by immunoSEQ multiplex PCR, and TCRdb kept only the in-frame ones, dropping some. The sample records 80,000 to 90,000 clones, 75% to 90% being singletons. Source material: peripheral blood. Source of these receptors: a man older than 75 with active or convalescent COVID-19. The CDR3 runs from the conserved cysteine through the conserved F or W. Each record gives: clone size, D gene, J gene, V gene, CDR3 DNA, CDR3 protein. The D gene is left open where the match is weak. Rows give clone size only sometimes, using once, few, many, or a class for an expanded clone.

. | . | TRBJ2-7 | TRBV4-1 | TGCGCCAGCAGCCAAGTACAGGGCGCTAACTCCTACGAGCAGTACTTC | CASSQVQGANSYEQYF
. | . | TRBJ1-2 | TRBV29-1 | TGCAGCACCGAAGGAGGGGCCTATGGCTACACCTTC | CSTEGGAYGYTF
. | TRBD1 | TRBJ2-7 | TRBV6-5 | TGTGCCAGCAGGGGACAGGGTTTTTACGAGCAGTACTTC | CASRGQGFYEQYF
few | . | TRBJ2-2 | TRBV11-2 | TGTGCCAGCAGCTTAGCAGTTAGGGTCAGGGGATCCGGGGAGCTGTTTTTT | CASSLAVRVRGSGELFF
. | TRBD1 | TRBJ2-1 | TRBV4-3 | TGCGCCAGCAGCCAAAAGGACAGGTACAATGAGCAGTTCTTC | CASSQKDRYNEQFF
. | . | TRBJ2-7 | TRBV5-1 | TGCGCCAGCAGGGAATTAGCTCTGACCTACGAGCAGTACTTC | CASRELALTYEQYF
. | . | TRBJ1-2 | TRBV5-6 | TGTGCCAGCAGCTTTTGGCTCACAGGGGGCTACACCTTC | CASSFWLTGGYTF
. | TRBD1 | TRBJ1-2 | TRBV5-4 | TGTGCCAGCAGCTTAAGGGGACAGGGGGCCGGCTATGGCTACACCTTC | CASSLRGQGAGYGYTF
. | TRBD1 | TRBJ1-1 | TRBV18 | TGTGCCAGCTCCACTAGACAGGGGCGTAAGACTGAAGCTTTCTTT | CASSTRQGRKTEAFF
. | . | TRBJ1-2 | TRBV20-1 | TGCAGTGCTAGTTCTAAAGGCATCTTAGGGGATGGCTACACCTTC | CSASSKGILGDGYTF
. | . | TRBJ1-1 | TRBV19 | TGTGCCAGTAGTATATTGCGCAGGGGGAACACTGAAGCTTTCTTT | CASSILRRGNTEAFF
. | . | TRBJ2-5 | TRBV19 | TGTGCCAGTAGTATCAAGGGGCTATATCAAGAGACCCAGTACTTC | CASSIKGLYQETQYF
medium-sized | TRBD1 | TRBJ2-3 | TRBV5-1 | TGCGCCAGCAGCCCGGATCAGACAGGGGGCCGGTCAGATACGCAGTATTTT | CASSPDQTGGRSDTQYF
. | . | TRBJ1-5 | TRBV7-8 | TGTGCCAGCAGCTTACAGCCAGGGGTCCGTTTTGCTAATCAGCCCCAGCATTTT | CASSLQPGVRFANQPQHF
. | . | TRBJ2-1 | TRBV7-2 | TGTGCCAGCAGCTTAGCATCAGATTACAATGAGCAGTTCTTC | CASSLASDYNEQFF
once | . | TRBJ2-7 | TRBV28 | TGTGCCAGCACATCGTCAGGCGAGCAGTACTTC | CASTSSGEQYF
. | TRBD2 | TRBJ2-7 | TRBV10-3 | TGTGCCATCAGTGAGTCGTCGGGGGTAGCGGGGTACGAGCAGTACTTC | CAISESSGVAGYEQYF